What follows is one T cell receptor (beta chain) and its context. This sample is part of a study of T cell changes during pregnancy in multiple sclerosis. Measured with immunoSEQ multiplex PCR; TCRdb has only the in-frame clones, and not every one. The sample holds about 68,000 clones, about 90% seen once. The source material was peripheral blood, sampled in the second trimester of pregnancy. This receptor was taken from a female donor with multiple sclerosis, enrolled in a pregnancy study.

The CDR3 region is CASTGTGANVLTF. Here the CDR3 DNA reads TGTGCCAGCACGGGGACTGGGGCCAACGTCCTGACTTTC. The V and J genes are TRBV2 and TRBJ2-6, with D perhaps TRBD2 (5 bases). Looked up from germline, CDR1 is SNHLY and CDR2 is FYNNEI. V lost 7 bases, J lost 2 bases, and 6 bases lay in between. CDR3 size: 13 residues.